The 21 T cell receptor beta chains given below trace back to one sample, sequenced in a study of blood T cell repertoires in COVID-19. Generated by immunoSEQ multiplex PCR, the TCRdb table keeps only in-frame clones and is missing some. The sample has about 42,000 clones; 90% are singletons. Sequenced input: peripheral blood. The receptor source for this set is a man aged 70 or older with active COVID-19.

Here the CDR3 reads CASSSLNHRDSQETQYF. DNA for the CDR3: TGTGCCAGCAGCTCCCTAAATCACCGGGACAGTCAAGAGACCCAGTACTTC. The gene calls are TRBV7-9 and TRBJ2-5, with 7 bases lining up with TRBD1. This CDR3 is 17 amino acids long. With V trimmed by 4 bases and J by 2 bases, 13 bases remained unmatched. Germline loops: CDR1 SEHNR, CDR2 FQNEAQ (reference sequence).

A single count supports this clone. This rearrangement joins TRBV4-2 to TRBJ2-2, with a tentative D call TRBD1 (5 bases). This CDR3 has 18 residues. Germline V gene sequence: CDR1 LGHNA, CDR2 YNFKEQ. Trimming cost V 0 bases and J 5 bases, with 19 bases left between them. This chain's CDR3 is CASSQEGVDRARTGELFF. CDR3 bases: TGTGCCAGCAGCCAAGAAGGGGTGGATAGGGCAAGGACCGGGGAGCTGTTTTTT.

The rearrangement joins TRBV6-5 to TRBJ2-5, with D possibly being TRBD2 (7 bases). CDR3 size: 14 residues. The V end was cut by 2 bases, the J end by 6 bases, with 13 bases between. Germline V CDR1 and CDR2: MNHEY, SVGAGI. CDR3 residues: CASSYDGGRKTQYF. The CDR3 nucleotides are TGTGCCAGCAGTTACGACGGGGGGCGGAAGACCCAGTACTTC.

This chain uses TRBV7-9 with TRBJ1-1; maybe TRBD1 (6 bases). Germline V gene lookup returns CDR1 SEHNR and CDR2 FQNEAQ (reference sequence). The CDR3 is made up of 14 amino acids. The V and J ends lost 5 bases and 0 bases respectively, with 10 bases between them. The CDR3 sequence: CASSPGHMNTEAFF. CDR3 nucleotides: TGTGCCAGCAGCCCGGGACACATGAACACTGAAGCTTTCTTT.

V gene TRBV25-1 combines with J gene TRBJ2-7; D may be TRBD1 (5 bases). Germline CDR1 reads MGHDK; CDR2 reads SYGVNS. Trimming left V 2 bases short and J 1 base short, with 12 bases between. The CDR3 is 15 residues long. In DNA, the CDR3 is TGTGCCAGCAGTGAAGCTCAAGGGGTGTCCTACGAGCAGTACTTC. This translates into CASSEAQGVSYEQYF.

The rearrangement links TRBV5-1 to TRBJ2-5; 8 bases match TRBD2. Germline CDR1 reads SGHRS; CDR2 reads YFSETQ. This CDR3 has 14 amino acids. The J segment lost 2 bases and the V segment lost 3 bases, leaving 3 bases of the junction unmatched. CDR3 nucleotides: TGCGCCAGCAGCTGGGGACTAGGACAAGAGACCCAGTACTTC. It encodes CASSWGLGQETQYF.

The chain is built from TRBV19 and TRBJ2-1; TRBD2 might be the D (6 bases). The ends were cut back, 2 bases at V and 7 bases at J, with 21 bases in the middle. Germline V gene lookup returns CDR1 LNHDA and CDR2 SQIVND (reference sequence). The CDR3 runs to 17 residues. CDR3 loop: CASSIRDGPGLRNEQFF. The DNA of the CDR3 is TGTGCCAGTAGTATAAGGGATGGACCGGGACTGAGAAATGAGCAGTTCTTC.

The V gene is TRBV4-3, the J gene TRBJ2-7, with D perhaps matching TRBD1 (5 bases). The CDR3 is made up of 15 amino acids. CDR1 is LGHNA and CDR2 is YSLEER in the germline V gene. With 0 bases removed from V and 3 bases from J, the gap between germline ends came to 12 bases. CDR3 sequence (DNA): TGCGCCAGCAGCCAAGATACGGACATCTACTACGAGCAGTACTTC. Protein: CASSQDTDIYYEQYF.

The chain uses TRBV6-5 and TRBJ2-7; possibly TRBD1 for D (7 bases). Germline lookup yields CDR1 MNHEY and CDR2 SVGAGI. V lost 6 bases to trimming and J lost 3 bases, with 15 bases between them. The CDR3 has 14 residues. As DNA, the CDR3 is TGTGCCAGCAGAAAGGTCAGGGGGGTCTACGAGCAGTACTTC. Protein sequence: CASRKVRGVYEQYF.

In DNA, the CDR3 is TGTGCCAGCTCACCTTCTTTATATAATTCACCCCTCCACTTT. Translating it yields CASSPSLYNSPLHF. The chain combines TRBV18 with TRBJ1-6; no clear D gene. This CDR3 region has 14 residues. The germline gives CDR1 KGHSH, CDR2 LQKENI. V shed 3 bases and J shed 4 bases, with 7 bases lying between them.

The chain has TRBV5-4 and TRBJ2-7; TRBD2 might be the D (6 bases). Germline assignment: CDR1 SGHNT and CDR2 YYREEE (reference sequence). Trimming left V 4 bases short and J 0 bases short, with 14 bases between. This CDR3 has 15 amino acids. The CDR3 sequence: CASSAGRRSSYEQYF. CDR3 in DNA: TGTGCCAGCAGCGCGGGACGCAGGAGCTCCTACGAGCAGTACTTC.

CDR3 protein: CASSLSGNHEQFF. The CDR3 DNA sequence: TGTGCCAGCAGTCTTTCAGGGAACCATGAGCAGTTCTTC. This rearrangement joins TRBV27 to TRBJ2-1; TRBD1 is a possible D gene (5 bases). Germline V gives CDR1 MNHEY, CDR2 SMNVEV (reference sequence). Deletions cut 5 bases from V and 8 bases from J, with 13 bases between. The CDR3 spans 13 residues.

The rearrangement links TRBV2 to TRBJ2-3, with D possibly matching TRBD2 (5 bases). Germline CDR1 reads SNHLY; CDR2 reads FYNNEI. The CDR3 sequence is 11 residues long. V dropped 7 bases and J dropped 10 bases, with 12 bases sitting between them. CDR3 in DNA: TGTGCCAGCAACCAACTAGTATCGCAGTATTTT. This gives the protein CASNQLVSQYF.

The chain carries TRBV11-2 and TRBJ1-6; D unclear. This CDR3 is built from 15 residues. Germline CDR1 and CDR2: SGHAT and FQNNGV. The germline V and J ends were trimmed by 3 bases and 9 bases, with 15 bases remaining between them. Here the CDR3 reads CASSFARGKGSPLHF. The CDR3 DNA reads as TGTGCCAGCAGCTTTGCTAGAGGGAAGGGTTCACCCCTCCACTTT.

V usage is TRBV15 and J usage is TRBJ2-7, with TRBD1 matching 7 bases. Germline CDR1 LNHNV, CDR2 YYDKDF (reference sequence). Germline trimming cut 4 bases from V and 4 bases from J; bases unmatched to any gene: 4. The CDR3 has 13 amino acids. CDR3 nucleotide sequence: TGTGCCACCAGCACAAAACAGGGGTACGAGCAGTACTTC. Translated: CATSTKQGYEQYF.

The CDR3 spells CASSQTLDRAKYGYTF. CDR3 in DNA: TGTGCCAGCTCTCAGACCTTGGACAGGGCGAAGTATGGCTACACCTTC. The rearrangement uses TRBV18 and TRBJ1-2, with 8 bases that match TRBD1. The CDR3 sequence is 16 residues long. The germline V gene encodes CDR1 KGHSH and CDR2 LQKENI. Trimming cost V 6 bases and J 5 bases; bases outside gene matches: 14.

This chain connects TRBV2 to TRBJ1-3; 10 nucleotides agree with TRBD1. Trimming at V came to 8 bases and at J to 7 bases, leaving 8 bases not matched to a gene. The germline gives CDR1 SNHLY, CDR2 FYNNEI. The CDR3 has 14 residues. CDR3 sequence: CASRDRGYVNTIYF. The CDR3 bases are TGTGCCAGCCGGGACAGGGGTTATGTGAACACCATATATTTT.

The genes are TRBV4-3 and TRBJ1-5; D gene unclear. Per the germline V gene, CDR1 is LGHNA and CDR2 is YSLEER. V dropped 3 bases and J dropped 8 bases, with 17 bases sitting between them. This CDR3 has 15 residues. The CDR3 coding sequence is TGCGCCAGCAGCCAGGTGATGGCCCCTTACGAGCCCCAGCATTTT. Its protein product is CASSQVMAPYEPQHF.

This clone was seen only a few times. The chain joins TRBV2 to TRBJ2-2; D unclear. Germline-derived CDR1 and CDR2 are SNHLY and FYNNEI. The CDR3 loop spans 15 amino acids. The V end was cut by 0 bases, the J end by 0 bases, with 5 bases between. CDR3 sequence reads: CASSEARTNTGELFF. In DNA, the CDR3 is TGTGCCAGCAGTGAAGCCAGGACGAACACCGGGGAGCTGTTTTTT.

The chain recombines TRBV6-5 with TRBJ2-2, with D hard to call. Looked up from germline, CDR1 is MNHEY and CDR2 is SVGAGI. The CDR3 is made up of 12 amino acids. The ends were cut back, 9 bases at V and 4 bases at J, with 9 bases in the middle. CDR3 amino acids: CASRSSTGELFF. The CDR3 coding sequence is TGTGCCAGTCGGAGTAGCACCGGGGAGCTGTTTTTT.

The chain links TRBV24-1 to TRBJ1-4; tentatively, D is TRBD1 (5 bases). V was shortened by 10 bases and J by 8 bases, with 16 bases between the two germline ends. Germline loops: CDR1 KGHDR, CDR2 SFDVKD. The CDR3 covers 13 residues. Here the CDR3 DNA reads TGTGCCACTTCCGGGGGATATGGGGAAAAACTGTTTTTT. It codes for CATSGGYGEKLFF.